The clone carrying this T cell receptor beta chain was detected only once. Its antigen is unknown. The germline CDR1 and CDR2 sequences are LNHDA and SQIVND (reference sequence). The CDR3 runs to 15 residues. With 8 bases clipped from V and 2 bases from J, the junction kept 8 bases outside the gene matches. This entry belongs to a study of cytomegalovirus exposure and HLA in healthy donors. Findings and limits, study-wide: Among TCR sequences, most were rare, though some public TCRs appeared in many donors. In an earlier analysis, about 87% or about 30%: the productive usage of most TCR beta V segments. A highly shared variant cluster was judged a likely technical artifact.

PCR involved 60 Vbeta and 13 Jbeta primers. TCRdb's copy holds only in-frame clones and misses some; the assay was immunoSEQ multiplex PCR. The data hold about 160,000 clones, with over 70% observed a single time. This sequence was found in a male donor in good health and CMV-seropositive. The rearrangement joins TRBV19 to TRBJ2-3; 9 bases agree with TRBD1. Material: PBMCs. CDR3 sequence: CASAEGQGLTDTQYF. The CDR3 DNA is TGTGCCAGTGCTGAGGGACAGGGTCTCACAGATACGCAGTATTTT.